The next 21 T cell receptor beta chains were all read from a single sample in a study of T cell changes during pregnancy in multiple sclerosis. Profiling relied on immunoSEQ multiplex PCR, and the TCRdb table lists in-frame clones only, not all of them. The table lists around 50,000 clones, 87% of them singletons. Source material: peripheral blood from another person, used as feeder cells. The source is a human donor whose cells served as feeder cells for cultures in a pregnancy study.

CDR3 amino acids: CASSPGPSNQPQHF. DNA of the CDR3: TGTGCCAGCAGTCCAGGGCCTAGCAATCAGCCCCAGCATTTT. The chain joins TRBV28 to TRBJ1-5; tentatively, D is TRBD1 (5 bases). V lost 5 bases to trimming and J lost 0 bases, with 8 bases between them. CDR3 size: 14 residues. Germline CDR1 reads MDHEN; CDR2 reads SYDVKM.

The chain couples TRBV7-2 to TRBJ1-1; maybe TRBD1 (6 bases). There are 14 residues in the CDR3. V was shortened by 0 bases and J by 1 base, with 6 bases between the two germline ends. Looked up from germline, CDR1 is SGHTA and CDR2 is FQGNSA. CDR3 in amino acids: CASSLAGQNTEAFF. The CDR3 nucleotides read TGTGCCAGCAGCTTAGCGGGACAGAACACTGAAGCTTTCTTT.

This clone was recorded a few times. This sequence joins TRBV2 and TRBJ1-5, with a tentative D call TRBD1 (5 bases). V was clipped by 6 bases and J by 1 base, with 10 bases between them. This CDR3 has 14 amino acids. The germline gives CDR1 SNHLY, CDR2 FYNNEI. CDR3 sequence reads: CASSDGDSNQPQHF. CDR3 bases: TGTGCCAGCAGCGATGGGGACAGCAATCAGCCCCAGCATTTT.

This chain links TRBV4-1 with TRBJ2-7; D not certain. In germline, CDR1 is MGHRA, CDR2 YSYEKL. CDR3 length: 15 amino acids. V was shortened by 1 base and J by 0 bases, with 10 bases between the two germline ends. CDR3 sequence reads: CASSQVVTSSYEQYF. Here the CDR3 DNA reads TGCGCCAGCAGCCAAGTTGTTACCAGCTCCTACGAGCAGTACTTC.

This sequence joins TRBV28 and TRBJ1-4; a possible D gene is TRBD1 (5 bases). The CDR3 has 18 residues. Germline loops: CDR1 MDHEN, CDR2 SYDVKM. V was pared by 6 bases and J by 4 bases, with 24 bases between. CDR3 sequence: CASSKGQLNGLFNEKLFF. CDR3 DNA: TGTGCCAGCAGCAAGGGGCAGCTCAACGGGCTCTTTAATGAAAAACTGTTTTTT.

V is TRBV7-6 and J is TRBJ2-5; TRBD2 might be the D (6 bases). The CDR3 contains 14 residues. With 1 base removed from V and 5 bases from J, the gap between germline ends came to 11 bases. The V gene's germline CDR1 is SGHVS and CDR2 FNYEAQ. CDR3 coding DNA: TGTGCCAGCAGCTTAGTAGGAGGGCCTGAGACCCAGTACTTC. Translated: CASSLVGGPETQYF.

The V call is TRBV7-9, the J call TRBJ2-7, with D perhaps TRBD2 (6 bases). The CDR3 runs to 19 residues. In germline, CDR1 is SEHNR, CDR2 FQNEAQ (reference sequence). Trimming took 1 base from V and 1 from J, leaving 23 bases between them. The chain's CDR3 is CASSLGNLGRAGPSYEQYF. CDR3 sequence (DNA): TGTGCCAGCAGCTTAGGGAACTTAGGCCGAGCGGGCCCTTCCTACGAGCAGTACTTC. The full variable domain, completed using reference TRBV7-9 and TRBJ2-7, is DTGVSQNPRHKITKRGQNVTFRCDPISEHNRLYWYRQTLGQGPEFLTYFQNEAQLEKSRLLSDRFSAERPKGSFSTLEIQRTEQGDSAMYLCASSLGNLGRAGPSYEQYFGPGTRLTVT.

This chain uses TRBV30 with TRBJ2-7, with 7 bases that match TRBD2. Germline trimming cut 2 bases from V and 0 bases from J; bases unmatched to any gene: 4. The V gene's germline CDR1 is GTSNPN and CDR2 SVGIG (reference sequence). CDR3 length: 14 amino acids. The CDR3 DNA is TGTGCCTGGAGTACTAGCGCCAGCTCCTACGAGCAGTACTTC. Translating gives CAWSTSASSYEQYF. Variable domain in full (rest from reference TRBV30 and TRBJ2-7): SQTIHQWPATLVQPVGSPLSLECTVEGTSNPNLYWYRQAAGRGLQLLFYSVGIGQISSEVPQNLSASRPQDRQFILSSKKLLLSDSGFYLCAWSTSASSYEQYFGPGTRLTVT.

This chain connects TRBV21-1 to TRBJ2-1; TRBD2 is the table's D call and was not checked against the DNA. TRBV21-1 is marked as a pseudogene. CDR3 size: 15 residues. CDR3 region: CASSNGQREVGEQFF. Written as DNA, the CDR3 is TGTGCCAGCAGCAATGGGCAGCGGGAGGTTGGTGAGCAGTTCTTC.

This clone was counted a single time. V and J are TRBV7-2 and TRBJ1-2; 7 bases are shared with TRBD1. The V segment lost 3 bases and the J segment 2 bases; nucleotides outside the gene matches: 9. CDR3 length equals 16 residues. Looked up from germline, CDR1 is SGHTA and CDR2 is FQGNSA. CDR3 DNA: TGTGCCAGCAGCTTTGGGGGACAGAGATCAAACTATGGCTACACCTTC. As protein: CASSFGGQRSNYGYTF.

The J gene is TRBJ1-5, the V gene TRBV7-9; unclear D gene. The CDR3 consists of 15 residues. V lost 5 bases to trimming and J lost 2 bases, with 13 bases between them. Germline assignment: CDR1 SEHNR and CDR2 FQNEAQ (reference sequence). The CDR3 DNA reads TGTGCCAGCAGCCACGACACAAACGGCAATCAGCCCCAGCATTTT. This sequence encodes CASSHDTNGNQPQHF.

The J gene is TRBJ2-2, the V gene TRBV19; TRBD1 matches at 7 bases. The CDR3 length is 16 residues. V trimming: 3 bases; J trimming: 1 base; junction bases outside the gene matches: 5. The germline V gene has CDR1 LNHDA and CDR2 SQIVND (reference sequence). Here the CDR3 DNA reads TGTGCCAGTAGTATCTCCGGGACAGTGAACACCGGGGAGCTGTTTTTT. It translates to CASSISGTVNTGELFF.

The chain combines TRBV28 with TRBJ2-7; D tentatively reads TRBD1 or TRBD2 (6 bases each). V was cut by 7 bases and J by 0 bases, with 13 bases left in between. CDR1 is MDHEN and CDR2 is SYDVKM in the germline V gene. There are 14 residues in the CDR3. The CDR3 DNA sequence: TGTGCCAGCATAGGGGGGTCCTACTCCTACGAGCAGTACTTC. This sequence encodes CASIGGSYSYEQYF.

This clone is a singleton in its sample. The genes are TRBV5-1 and TRBJ2-3, with TRBD2 matching 7 bases. CDR1 is SGHRS, CDR2 YFSETQ, per germline. The CDR3 spans 15 residues. The V segment lost 0 bases and the J segment 1 base; nucleotides outside the gene matches: 2. CDR3: CASSLGGRGTDTQYF. In nucleotides, the CDR3 is TGCGCCAGCAGCTTGGGCGGGAGAGGCACAGATACGCAGTATTTT.

The genes are TRBV5-8 and TRBJ2-1; 9 bases align to TRBD1. Germline V gene sequence: CDR1 SGHTS, CDR2 YDEGEE. The CDR3 loop spans 15 amino acids. The trim removed 4 bases at V and 5 bases at J, leaving 7 bases unmatched. The CDR3 sequence: CASSPGQGPDNEQFF. The CDR3 bases are TGTGCCAGCAGCCCTGGACAGGGGCCGGACAATGAGCAGTTCTTC.

V and J are TRBV9 and TRBJ2-5; 7 bases are a match to TRBD2. The germline V gene encodes CDR1 SGDLS and CDR2 YYNGEE. With 4 bases clipped from V and 5 bases from J, the junction kept 11 bases outside the gene matches. The CDR3 is 15 amino acids. The CDR3 bases are TGTGCCAGCAGCCCTGGGGGGGGTATCGCGGAGACCCAGTACTTC. Protein: CASSPGGGIAETQYF.

V is TRBV29-1 and J is TRBJ2-1, with D possibly TRBD1 on 6 matching bases. Trimming took 6 bases from V and 9 from J, leaving 21 bases between them. CDR1 and CDR2 (germline): SQVTM, ANQGSEA. The CDR3 is 14 residues long. DNA of the CDR3: TGCAGCGTCGCCCCGGTGCAGGCGGACAGTGAGCAGTTCTTC. As protein: CSVAPVQADSEQFF.

This chain links TRBV6-1 with TRBJ2-7; D possibly matches TRBD1 or TRBD2 (5 bases each). The germline V and J ends were trimmed by 2 bases and 2 bases, with 10 bases remaining between them. Germline V lookup: CDR1 MNHNS, CDR2 SASEGT. This CDR3 contains 14 residues. The CDR3 bases are TGTGCCAGCAGTGAACTCAGGGAGCCCTACGAGCAGTACTTC. Encoded protein: CASSELREPYEQYF.

The chain links TRBV9 to TRBJ2-1; D is unclear. V was pared by 0 bases and J by 7 bases, with 8 bases between. CDR3 length: 13 residues. The germline V gene has CDR1 SGDLS and CDR2 YYNGEE. The CDR3 sequence: CASSVANSNEQFF. CDR3 coding DNA: TGTGCCAGCAGCGTAGCTAATAGTAATGAGCAGTTCTTC.

The rearrangement uses TRBV18 and TRBJ2-1; D is unclear. The germline CDR1 and CDR2 sequences are KGHSH and LQKENI. CDR3 size: 16 residues. Trimming pared 3 bases from V and 9 bases from J, leaving 21 bases between. In DNA, the CDR3 is TGTGCCAGCTCACCCCCGGGTTTAGGGAAGGGTATTGAGCAGTTCTTC. Its translation is CASSPPGLGKGIEQFF.

The chain employs TRBV7-2 and TRBJ1-6; possibly TRBD1 for D (5 bases). The CDR3 totals 14 residues. V was trimmed by 5 bases and J by 9 bases, leaving 14 bases between them. Germline V CDR1 and CDR2: SGHTA, FQGNSA. The CDR3 DNA follows: TGTGCCAGCAGCCAAACCGGGGCCCTTTCACCCCTCCACTTT. It codes for CASSQTGALSPLHF.